Each of the 9 T cell receptor beta chains below was sequenced from the same sample in a study of shared clonotypes between healthy human individuals. Repertoires were generated with immunoSEQ multiplex PCR, while TCRdb's copy carries only in-frame clones and drops some. The data show 600,000 to 750,000 clones, less than 95% seen once. Sequencing was carried out using memory CD8+ T cells from PBMCs. Stated subset: CD45RO+ cells pooled with CCR7-negative TemRA cells. Receptors originate from a man between 18 and 35 years old in good health. Some clones in this sample may be carry-over from other donors' samples.

The count of this clone is one. The chain couples TRBV7-2 to TRBJ2-7; 7 bases line up with TRBD2. Germline V lookup: CDR1 SGHTA, CDR2 FQGNSA. Unmatched junction bases numbered 13, after V lost 5 bases and J lost 3 bases. The CDR3 has 16 amino acids. The DNA for the CDR3 is TGTGCCAGCAGCCCCTACGGCTCTAGCGGATACTACGAGCAGTACTTC. Its translation: CASSPYGSSGYYEQYF.

The chain uses TRBV4-1 and TRBJ2-1; 12 bases match TRBD1. V lost 3 bases, J lost 7 bases, and 7 bases stayed unmatched. The V gene's germline CDR1 is MGHRA and CDR2 YSYEKL. This CDR3 region has 16 residues. CDR3 in amino acids: CASSQGTGGLFNEQFF. The CDR3 nucleotides read TGCGCCAGCAGCCAGGGGACAGGGGGCCTCTTTAATGAGCAGTTCTTC.

The chain is built from TRBV21-1 and TRBJ1-5. TRBV21-1 is a recognized pseudogene. The CDR3 is 16 amino acids. The CDR3 coding sequence is TGTGCCAGCAGCAAAGTGCAGCGCCCTCACGGTCAGCCCCAGCATTTT. Its protein is CASSKVQRPHGQPQHF.

The gene calls are TRBV7-9 and TRBJ1-4; maybe TRBD1 (5 bases). The CDR3 totals 14 residues. Germline CDR1 SEHNR, CDR2 FQNEAQ (reference sequence). Trimming cost V 6 bases and J 8 bases, with 16 bases left between them. Here the CDR3 reads CASRPDNQLEKLFF. The CDR3 coding sequence is TGTGCCAGCAGACCGGACAACCAATTGGAAAAACTGTTTTTT.

The chain's CDR3 is CAALKPGINNQPQHF. CDR3 DNA sequence: TGTGCCGCGCTAAAACCCGGCATTAATAATCAGCCCCAGCATTTT. V usage is TRBV28 and J usage is TRBJ1-5; D gene unclear. The CDR3 covers 15 residues. Germline V lookup: CDR1 MDHEN, CDR2 SYDVKM. V lost 11 bases and J lost 4, with 21 bases in between.

The chain combines TRBV11-2 with TRBJ1-2; the D is unclear. The CDR3 is 14 residues long. The germline V gene has CDR1 SGHAT and CDR2 FQNNGV. V lost 2 bases and J 4 bases, leaving 11 bases between the germline ends. The CDR3 DNA reads TGTGCCAGCAGCTTACGCGGCCTTTTCTATGGCTACACCTTC. As protein: CASSLRGLFYGYTF.

The chain is built from TRBV9 and TRBJ1-2; D call uncertain. The germline V gene has CDR1 SGDLS and CDR2 YYNGEE. The CDR3 consists of 16 residues. V gave up 4 bases and J gave up 0 bases, with 16 bases separating them. Written as DNA, the CDR3 is TGTGCCAGCAGCCGCGGGCAGACCATACCTAACTATGGCTACACCTTC. Translation: CASSRGQTIPNYGYTF.

This clone occurred once. The CDR3: CASSFPPTSGTGYEQYF. Here the CDR3 DNA reads TGTGCCAGCAGTTTCCCTCCGACTAGCGGGACTGGGTACGAGCAGTACTTC. The chain has TRBV28 and TRBJ2-7, with 11 bases lining up with TRBD2. This CDR3 is 17 amino acids long. Germline CDR1 and CDR2: MDHEN and SYDVKM. The V and J ends lost 3 bases and 4 bases, in that order; junction bases with no gene match: 11. Variable domain in full (rest from reference TRBV28 and TRBJ2-7): DVKVTQSSRYLVKRTGEKVFLECVQDMDHENMFWYRQDPGLGLRLIYFSYDVKMKEKGDIPEGYSVSREKKERFSLILESASTNQTSMYLCASSFPPTSGTGYEQYFGPGTRLTVT.

The rearrangement uses TRBV5-1 and TRBJ2-6, with 10 positions matching TRBD1. Per the germline V gene, CDR1 is SGHRS and CDR2 is YFSETQ. V lost 7 bases and J lost 0; bases outside the gene matches: 7. The CDR3 extends over 17 amino acids. The CDR3 DNA follows: TGCGCCAGCGTTAAAGACAGGGGGCTCTCTGGGGCCAACGTCCTGACTTTC. Amino acid sequence: CASVKDRGLSGANVLTF.